The following is a TCR beta chain sequence with its context. The repertoire was sequenced with immunoSEQ multiplex PCR; TCRdb's copy has only in-frame clones and lacks some. The table has under 200,000 clones, 80% to 90% seen once; the top ten hold roughly 9.7%. The data were obtained in a study of blood T cell repertoires in COVID-19. Study-wide context: Acute and convalescent COVID-19 samples came from the United States, Italy and Spain. In each case, the material was cDNA or gDNA derived from T cells, B-cell-depleted T cells, or PBMCs.

Germline-derived CDR1 and CDR2 are SGHTA and FQGTGA. This CDR3 has 13 amino acids. V was pared by 5 bases and J by 7 bases, with 5 bases of the junction left unmatched. This TCR derives from a woman aged 60 to 75 with COVID-19, enrolled during active disease. The sequenced material came from peripheral blood. The genes are TRBV7-3 and TRBJ1-5; 7 bases are shared with TRBD1. CDR3 protein: CASSATQGQPQHF. The CDR3, as DNA: TGTGCCAGCAGCGCTACACAGGGGCAGCCCCAGCATTTT.